This T cell receptor (beta chain) appears in the sequencing data of a study of T cells in Graves' hyperthyroidism and ophthalmopathy. Amplification yielded TCR beta CDR3 regions, with RNA transcripts as the source. TCR CDR3 regions were first amplified by RT-PCR with HTBI primers. TCRdb reanalysed the multiplex PCR reads using MiXCR and keeps one entry per CDR3 protein. The sample contains around 200,000 distinct CDR3 sequences, approximately 17% of which appear only once. This clonotype has only a few counts. Each patient was aged 18 to 65 and had newly diagnosed hyperthyroidism of under 2 months' duration. Diagnoses rested on clinical symptoms, serum thyroxine and TRAb, thyroid ultrasound and orbital computed tomography. The CDR3 totals 15 residues. Germline V gives CDR1 SEHNR, CDR2 FQNEAQ (reference sequence). V lost 3 bases and J lost 5, with 16 bases in between.

The sequenced sample was blood. The sequence came from a woman aged 45-65 years with Graves' hyperthyroidism. The chain couples TRBV7-9 to TRBJ2-5, with D perhaps TRBD2 (6 bases). This CDR3 reads CASSFPRGDSETQYF. The CDR3 bases are TGTGCCAGCAGCTTTCCTCGCGGGGATTCGGAGACCCAGTACTTC.